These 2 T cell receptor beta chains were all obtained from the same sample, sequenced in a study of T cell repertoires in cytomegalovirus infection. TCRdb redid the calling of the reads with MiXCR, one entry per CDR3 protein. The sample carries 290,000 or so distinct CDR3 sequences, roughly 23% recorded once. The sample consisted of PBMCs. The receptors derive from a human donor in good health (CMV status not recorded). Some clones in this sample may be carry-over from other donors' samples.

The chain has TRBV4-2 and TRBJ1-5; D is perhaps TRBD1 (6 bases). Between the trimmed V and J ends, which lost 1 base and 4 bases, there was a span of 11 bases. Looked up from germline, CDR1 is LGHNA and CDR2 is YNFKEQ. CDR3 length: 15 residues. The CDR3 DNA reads TGTGCCAGCAGCCAAGCTCGGGGGACAAATCAGCCCCAGCATTTT. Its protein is CASSQARGTNQPQHF.

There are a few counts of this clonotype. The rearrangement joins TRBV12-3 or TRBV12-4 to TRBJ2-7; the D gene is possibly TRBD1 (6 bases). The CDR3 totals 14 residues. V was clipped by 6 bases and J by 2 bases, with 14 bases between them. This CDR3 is CASSPWDNPYEQYF. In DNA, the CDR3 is TGTGCCAGCAGCCCATGGGACAACCCCTACGAGCAGTACTTC.